This T cell receptor beta chain emerged from a study of cytomegalovirus exposure and HLA in healthy donors. Study-wide points: Reportedly, cytomegalovirus status was diagnosed with high sensitivity and specificity. One later analysis, an examination of the 120 validation repertoires, found that first-cohort TCR clusters tended to co-occur in them. The dataset shows that most TCR sequences were rare, while some public TCRs occurred in many donors.

On this clone itself: Its specificity is unknown.

The donors were in the roughly 130-subject validation cohort, distinct from the approximately 730-subject first cohort. Deletions cut 7 bases from V and 3 bases from J, with 11 bases between. Germline lookup yields CDR1 MNHEY and CDR2 SMNVEV (reference sequence). The CDR3 totals 13 residues. Clones were read by immunoSEQ multiplex PCR, and TCRdb kept only the in-frame ones, dropping some. The repertoire holds approximately 54,000 clones, with about nine tenths as singletons. This TCR was recovered from a young woman in good health and CMV-seropositive. The sequencing input was PBMCs. The chain combines TRBV27 with TRBJ2-3; tentative D call: TRBD2 (5 bases). The CDR3 region is CASIPSGTDTQYF. The CDR3, as DNA: TGTGCCAGCATCCCCAGCGGAACAGATACGCAGTATTTT.